The source of this T cell receptor (beta chain) is a study of blood T cell repertoires in COVID-19. Study information: Some COVID-19 samples were acute and others convalescent; all came from the United States, Italy and Spain.

Participants spanned ages roughly 18 to 90 years and resided in 24 US areas. Original processing methods: Estimation of nucleated cell counts was performed using reference gene primer amplification. Measured with immunoSEQ multiplex PCR; TCRdb has only the in-frame clones, and not every one. Clonal size and the V and J genes are those of that table, whereas D and trimming came from the DNA. The table records over 350,000 clones, approximately 90% of them present only once. This TCR derives from a woman between 18 and 29 years old with acute COVID-19. The sample taken for sequencing was PBMCs or T cells enriched from blood (not recorded which).

As DNA, the CDR3 is TGCGCCACCTCGACAGATCGGAACACTGAAGCTTTCTTT. It is translated as CATSTDRNTEAFF. V and J are TRBV5-1 and TRBJ1-1, with D perhaps matching TRBD1 (5 bases). Germline values: CDR1 SGHRS, CDR2 YFSETQ. This CDR3 comprises 13 residues. V was shortened by 9 bases and J by 1 base, with 13 bases between the two germline ends.